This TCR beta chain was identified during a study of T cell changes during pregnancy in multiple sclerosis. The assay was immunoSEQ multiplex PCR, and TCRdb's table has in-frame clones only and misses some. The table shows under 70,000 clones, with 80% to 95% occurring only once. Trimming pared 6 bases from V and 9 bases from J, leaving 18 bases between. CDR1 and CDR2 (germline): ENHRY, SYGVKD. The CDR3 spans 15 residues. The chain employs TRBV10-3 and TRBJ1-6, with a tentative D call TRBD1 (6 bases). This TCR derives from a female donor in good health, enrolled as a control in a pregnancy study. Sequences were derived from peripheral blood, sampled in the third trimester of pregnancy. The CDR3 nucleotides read TGTGCCATCAGCGAACCGGACAGAATTAGTTCACCCCTCCACTTT. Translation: CAISEPDRISSPLHF.